This T cell receptor (beta chain) was recovered during a study of cytomegalovirus exposure and HLA in healthy donors. Study-level points and caveats: Rarity characterized most TCR sequences, yet some public TCRs appeared in many donors.

Concerning this clone: Its antigen is unknown.

A multiplex PCR was run with 60 Vbeta primers and 13 Jbeta primers. TCRdb's copy holds only in-frame clones and misses some; the assay was immunoSEQ multiplex PCR. The sample records approximately 180,000 clones, 77% being singletons. The receptor's source is a woman aged 55-69 years in good health and CMV-seropositive. Sequencing input: PBMCs.

The CDR3 nucleotides are TGTGCCAGTAGTTTTACGGGACAGCAGAACACCATATATTTT. Its protein product is CASSFTGQQNTIYF. This chain uses TRBV19 with TRBJ1-3; 7 bases agree with TRBD1. Germline assignment: CDR1 LNHDA and CDR2 SQIVND (reference sequence). V trimming: 5 bases; J trimming: 7 bases; junction bases outside the gene matches: 8. The CDR3 has 14 amino acids.